This TCR beta chain originates from a study of cytomegalovirus exposure and HLA in healthy donors. Trimming took off 6 bases at V and 1 base at J, with 12 bases between the two ends. Germline-derived CDR1 and CDR2 are MDHEN and SYDVKM. The CDR3 length is 14 residues. The PCR was carried out with 60 Vbeta primers and 13 Jbeta primers. Method: immunoSEQ multiplex PCR; TCRdb's copy keeps in-frame clones and lacks some. This sample carries about 98,000 clones, more than 60% of them seen once, and the ten largest clones take about 2.5%. The clonotype comes from a man in his fifties in good health and CMV-seronegative. This chain links TRBV28 with TRBJ1-1; D gene unclear. Specimen: PBMCs. Here the CDR3 reads CASRSSNANTEAFF. The DNA of the CDR3 is TGTGCCAGCAGGTCTTCTAATGCGAACACTGAAGCTTTCTTT.